Listed here are 15 T cell receptor beta chains from one sample, sequenced in a study of long-term antiretroviral therapy in people with HIV. It was version v3.0 of the immunoSEQ assay that was run at survey level. Data came from immunoSEQ multiplex PCR; TCRdb stores just in-frame clones and leaves some out. The sample consists of over 10,000 clones, roughly four fifths of them appearing once. The source material was unsorted PBMCs, sampled 0.5 years before starting antiretroviral therapy. These receptors came from a woman aged 40 to 50 with HIV.

J is TRBJ2-1 and V is TRBV5-1; D gene ambiguous. Deletions cut 0 bases from V and 3 bases from J, with 10 bases between. Germline lookup yields CDR1 SGHRS and CDR2 YFSETQ. CDR3 length: 15 residues. In nucleotides, the CDR3 is TGCGCCAGCAGCTTGGAGGCAGGAATCTACAATGAGCAGTTCTTC. Its translation: CASSLEAGIYNEQFF. Using reference TRBV5-1 and TRBJ2-1 for the parts outside the CDR3, the full variable domain is KAGVTQTPRYLIKTRGQQVTLSCSPISGHRSVSWYQQTPGQGLQFLFEYFSETQRNKGNFPGRFSGRQFSNSRSEMNVSTLELGDSALYLCASSLEAGIYNEQFFGPGTRLTVL.

V usage is TRBV7-6 and J usage is TRBJ2-7, with a possible D match to TRBD1 (6 bases). Germline V CDR1 and CDR2: SGHVS, FNYEAQ. The CDR3 covers 14 residues. Trimming pared 1 base from V and 2 bases from J, leaving 9 bases between. Here the CDR3 reads CASSLGQVTYEQYF. The CDR3 nucleotides are TGTGCCAGCAGCTTAGGACAGGTCACCTACGAGCAGTACTTC. Combining the CDR3 with reference TRBV7-6 and TRBJ2-7 gives the whole variable domain GAGVSQSPRYKVTKRGQDVALRCDPISGHVSLYWYRQALGQGPEFLTYFNYEAQQDKSGLPNDRFSAERPEGSISTLTIQRTEQRDSAMYRCASSLGQVTYEQYFGPGTRLTVT.

V usage is TRBV5-6 and J usage is TRBJ1-2; D remains unclear. Trimming pared 5 bases from V and 7 bases from J, leaving 15 bases between. CDR3 length equals 13 residues. Per germline, CDR1 SGHDT and CDR2 YYEEEE. CDR3 loop: CASSPTVSGGYTF. The CDR3 bases are TGTGCCAGCAGTCCAACGGTATCCGGTGGCTACACCTTC.

In its sample, this clone was seen once. This chain uses TRBV5-1 with TRBJ2-2; TRBD1 or TRBD2 may be the D gene (5 bases each). This CDR3 region has 16 residues. Deletions cut 0 bases from V and 1 base from J, with 10 bases between. Germline V lookup: CDR1 SGHRS, CDR2 YFSETQ. This chain's CDR3 is CASSLGGAGNTGELFF. CDR3 DNA: TGCGCCAGCAGCTTGGGAGGGGCCGGGAACACCGGGGAGCTGTTTTTT. Full variable domain (missing parts from reference TRBV5-1 and TRBJ2-2): KAGVTQTPRYLIKTRGQQVTLSCSPISGHRSVSWYQQTPGQGLQFLFEYFSETQRNKGNFPGRFSGRQFSNSRSEMNVSTLELGDSALYLCASSLGGAGNTGELFFGEGSRLTVL.

The rearrangement joins TRBV5-5 to TRBJ2-7; 9 bases line up with TRBD1. The CDR3 is 15 amino acids. Germline CDR1 reads SGHKS; CDR2 reads YYEKEE (reference sequence). Germline trimming cut 0 bases from V and 2 bases from J; bases unmatched to any gene: 3. This chain's CDR3 is CASSLEGTGPYEQYF. In DNA form, the CDR3 reads TGTGCCAGCAGCTTGGAAGGGACAGGGCCCTACGAGCAGTACTTC.

V usage is TRBV7-2 and J usage is TRBJ2-7, with 11 bases fitting TRBD2. CDR3 length: 14 amino acids. V lost 6 bases and J lost 6; bases outside the gene matches: 7. Germline lookup yields CDR1 SGHTA and CDR2 FQGNSA. The CDR3 DNA sequence: TGTGCCAGCAGACAGACTAGCGGGGAGGGCGAGCAGTACTTC. Translation: CASRQTSGEGEQYF.

The chain combines TRBV6-5 with TRBJ1-1; D remains unclear. V lost 2 bases and J lost 11, with 15 bases in between. CDR1 is MNHEY, CDR2 SVGAGI, per germline. The CDR3 is 13 amino acids. CDR3 sequence: CASSYSGARDAFF. The CDR3 region has the DNA TGTGCCAGCAGTTACAGCGGCGCTCGCGACGCTTTCTTT.

The chain joins TRBV6-5 to TRBJ1-2, with TRBD1 as a possible D gene (5 bases). Trimming removed 6 bases from V and 7 bases from J, with 21 bases in between. The CDR3 consists of 15 residues. Germline CDR1 is MNHEY and CDR2 is SVGAGI. CDR3 nucleotide sequence: TGTGCCAGCAGCCCATCCCGCTGGGACTATGTTGGCTACACCTTC. Its protein product is CASSPSRWDYVGYTF.

In its sample, this clone was seen once. The chain has TRBV4-2 and TRBJ1-1, with a possible D match to TRBD1 (6 bases). CDR1 is LGHNA, CDR2 YNFKEQ, per germline. The CDR3 sequence is 17 residues long. Trimming cost V 3 bases and J 1 base, with 18 bases left between them. CDR3 coding DNA: TGTGCCAGCAGCCAGGATAGGGGGGGGCGCGGGAACACTGAAGCTTTCTTT. It specifies CASSQDRGGRGNTEAFF.

This clone was counted a single time. The CDR3 DNA reads as TGTGCCAGCAGTTACGCCCCTGGTGCTGCGGGGCCCCAGCATTTT. Encoded protein: CASSYAPGAAGPQHF. V is TRBV6-6 and J is TRBJ1-5; D gene ambiguous. The CDR3 contains 15 residues. Germline V gene sequence: CDR1 MNHNY, CDR2 SVGAGI (reference sequence). V was pared by 2 bases and J by 9 bases, with 17 bases between.

The V call is TRBV10-2, the J call TRBJ2-5; D remains ambiguous. V lost 5 bases and J 3 bases, leaving 10 bases between the germline ends. Germline V gene lookup returns CDR1 WSHSY and CDR2 SAAADI. The CDR3 totals 13 residues. CDR3 loop: CASSSAQEETQYF. Here the CDR3 DNA reads TGCGCCAGCAGTTCGGCCCAAGAAGAGACCCAGTACTTC.

This clone is a singleton in its sample. The gene calls are TRBV5-4 and TRBJ2-5; D perhaps matches TRBD2 (5 bases). Germline loops: CDR1 SGHNT, CDR2 YYREEE (reference sequence). With 6 bases removed from V and 1 base from J, the gap between germline ends came to 13 bases. This CDR3 contains 14 residues. Here the CDR3 reads CASTPGGLQETQYF. CDR3 in DNA: TGTGCCAGCACCCCCGGCGGACTCCAAGAGACCCAGTACTTC. Based on the CDR3 plus reference TRBV5-4 and TRBJ2-5, the full variable domain is ETGVTQSPTHLIKTRGQQVTLRCSSQSGHNTVSWYQQALGQGPQFIFQYYREEENGRGNFPPRFSGLQFPNYSSELNVNALELDDSALYLCASTPGGLQETQYFGPGTRLLVL.

This clone was seen once. The chain carries TRBV30 and TRBJ1-1; 9 bases fit TRBD1. The V segment lost 0 bases and the J segment 6 bases; nucleotides outside the gene matches: 8. This CDR3 contains 15 residues. The germline CDR1 and CDR2 sequences are GTSNPN and SVGIG (reference sequence). The CDR3: CAWSVLGTGLSEAFF. CDR3 DNA sequence: TGTGCCTGGAGTGTACTCGGGACAGGGTTATCTGAAGCTTTCTTT.

The chain has TRBV4-1 and TRBJ2-3, with 9 bases lining up with TRBD2. The J segment lost 5 bases and the V segment lost 2 bases, leaving 14 bases of the junction unmatched. Germline CDR1 is MGHRA and CDR2 is YSYEKL. The CDR3 loop spans 18 amino acids. This chain's CDR3 is CASSQHLYSSGEKDTQYF. The CDR3, as DNA: TGCGCCAGCAGCCAACATCTCTACTCTAGCGGGGAAAAAGATACGCAGTATTTT.

V and J are TRBV29-1 and TRBJ1-2; D gene ambiguous. CDR1 is SQVTM, CDR2 ANQGSEA, per germline. CDR3 size: 12 residues. V shed 3 bases and J shed 4 bases, with 9 bases lying between them. The CDR3 loop is CSVDGEGYGYTF. DNA of the CDR3: TGCAGCGTTGACGGCGAGGGCTATGGCTACACCTTC. The full variable domain, in which reference TRBV29-1 and TRBJ1-2 provide the parts outside the CDR3, is SAVISQKPSRDICQRGTSLTIQCQVDSQVTMMFWYRQQPGQSLTLIATANQGSEATYESGFVIDKFPISRPNLTFSTLTVSNMSPEDSSIYLCSVDGEGYGYTFGSGTRLTVV.